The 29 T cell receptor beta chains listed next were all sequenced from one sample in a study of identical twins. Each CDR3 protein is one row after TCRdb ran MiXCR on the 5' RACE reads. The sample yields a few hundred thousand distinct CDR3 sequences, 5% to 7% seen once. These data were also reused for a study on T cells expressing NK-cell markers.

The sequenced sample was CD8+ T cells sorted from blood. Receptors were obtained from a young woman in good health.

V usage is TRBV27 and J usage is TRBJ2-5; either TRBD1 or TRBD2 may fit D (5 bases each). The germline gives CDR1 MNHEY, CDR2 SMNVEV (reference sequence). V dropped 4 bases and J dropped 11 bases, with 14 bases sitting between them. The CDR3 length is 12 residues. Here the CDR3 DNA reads TGTGCCAGCAGTTGGGGTCGGGGCACGCAGTACTTC. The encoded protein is CASSWGRGTQYF.

Here the CDR3 DNA reads TGCGCCAGCAGCTTGACCTCCGGGCGGGGGTTGGCCGGGGAGCTGTTTTTT. Translating gives CASSLTSGRGLAGELFF. The gene calls are TRBV5-1 and TRBJ2-2, with TRBD2 identical over 7 bases. CDR1 and CDR2 (germline): SGHRS, YFSETQ. V shed 1 base, J shed 6 bases, and the junction held 12 bases outside the gene matches. This CDR3 comprises 17 residues. Looking up the rest from reference TRBV5-1 and TRBJ2-2 gives the full variable domain: KAGVTQTPRYLIKTRGQQVTLSCSPISGHRSVSWYQQTPGQGLQFLFEYFSETQRNKGNFPGRFSGRQFSNSRSEMNVSTLELGDSALYLCASSLTSGRGLAGELFFGEGSRLTVL.

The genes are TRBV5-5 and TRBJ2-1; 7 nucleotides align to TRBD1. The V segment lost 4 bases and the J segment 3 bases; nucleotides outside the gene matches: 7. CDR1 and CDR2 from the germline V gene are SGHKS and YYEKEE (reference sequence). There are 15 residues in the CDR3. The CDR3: CASSPPGTDYNEQFF. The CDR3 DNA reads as TGTGCCAGCAGCCCACCCGGGACAGACTACAATGAGCAGTTCTTC.

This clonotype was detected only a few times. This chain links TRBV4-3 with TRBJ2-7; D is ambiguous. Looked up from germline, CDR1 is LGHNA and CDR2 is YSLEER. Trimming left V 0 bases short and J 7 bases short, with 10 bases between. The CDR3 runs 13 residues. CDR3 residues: CASSQDPFGEQYF. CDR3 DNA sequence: TGCGCCAGCAGCCAAGACCCCTTTGGAGAGCAGTACTTC.

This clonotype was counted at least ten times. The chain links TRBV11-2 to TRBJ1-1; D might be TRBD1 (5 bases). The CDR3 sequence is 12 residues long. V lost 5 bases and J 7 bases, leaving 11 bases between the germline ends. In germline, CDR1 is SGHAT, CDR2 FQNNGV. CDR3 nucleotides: TGTGCCAGCAGCCCCACGGGGGGTGAAGCTTTCTTT. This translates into CASSPTGGEAFF.

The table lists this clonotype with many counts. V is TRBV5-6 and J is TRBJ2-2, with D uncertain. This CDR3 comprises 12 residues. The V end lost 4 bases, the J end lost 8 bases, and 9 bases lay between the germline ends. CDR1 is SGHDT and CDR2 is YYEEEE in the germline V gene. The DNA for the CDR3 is TGTGCCAGCAGCGGATACCTAGGGGAGCTGTTTTTT. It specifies CASSGYLGELFF. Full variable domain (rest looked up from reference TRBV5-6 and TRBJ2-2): DAGVTQSPTHLIKTRGQQVTLRCSPKSGHDTVSWYQQALGQGPQFIFQYYEEEERQRGNFPDRFSGHQFPNYSSELNVNALLLGDSALYLCASSGYLGELFFGEGSRLTVL.

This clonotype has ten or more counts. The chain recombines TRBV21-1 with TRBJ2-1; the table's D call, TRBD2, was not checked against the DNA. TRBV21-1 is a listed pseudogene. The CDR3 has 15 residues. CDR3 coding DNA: TGTGCCAGCAGCAAGGGAAGCGGTTATTACAATGAGCAGTTCTTC. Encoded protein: CASSKGSGYYNEQFF.

CDR3 DNA: TGTGCCAGCACCCCCGGGGCCGGGGAGCTGTTTTTT. This encodes CASTPGAGELFF. This chain uses TRBV12-3 or TRBV12-4 with TRBJ2-2, with TRBD2 as a possible D gene (5 bases). The CDR3 is 12 amino acids. V was clipped by 7 bases and J by 6 bases, with 9 bases between them.

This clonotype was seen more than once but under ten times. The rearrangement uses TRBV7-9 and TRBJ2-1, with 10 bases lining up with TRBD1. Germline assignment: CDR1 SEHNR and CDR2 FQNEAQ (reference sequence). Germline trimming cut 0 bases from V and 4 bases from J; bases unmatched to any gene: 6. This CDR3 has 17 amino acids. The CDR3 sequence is CASSLALDRGGYNEQFF. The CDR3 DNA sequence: TGTGCCAGCAGCTTAGCCCTGGACAGGGGGGGGTACAATGAGCAGTTCTTC.

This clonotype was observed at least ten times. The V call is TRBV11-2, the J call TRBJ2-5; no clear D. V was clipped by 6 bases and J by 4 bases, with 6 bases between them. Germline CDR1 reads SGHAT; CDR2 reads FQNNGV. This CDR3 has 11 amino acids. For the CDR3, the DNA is TGTGCCAGCAGTAAGGGAGAGACCCAGTACTTC. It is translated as CASSKGETQYF.

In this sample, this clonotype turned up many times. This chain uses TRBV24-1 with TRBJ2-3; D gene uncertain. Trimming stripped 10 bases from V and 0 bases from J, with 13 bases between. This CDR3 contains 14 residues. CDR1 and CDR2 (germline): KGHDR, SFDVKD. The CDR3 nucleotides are TGTGCCACAGCCGGCAGGCGTAGCACAGATACGCAGTATTTT. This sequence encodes CATAGRRSTDTQYF.

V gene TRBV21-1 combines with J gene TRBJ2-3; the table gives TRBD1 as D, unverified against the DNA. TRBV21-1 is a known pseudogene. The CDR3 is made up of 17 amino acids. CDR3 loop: CASSKPGQGEKTDTQYF. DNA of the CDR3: TGTGCCAGCAGCAAACCCGGACAGGGGGAAAAGACAGATACGCAGTATTTT.

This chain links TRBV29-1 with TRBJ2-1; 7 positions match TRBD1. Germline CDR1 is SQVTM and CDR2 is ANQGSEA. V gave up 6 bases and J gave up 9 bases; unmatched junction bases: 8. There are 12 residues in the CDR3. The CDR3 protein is CSVEPTGSEQFF. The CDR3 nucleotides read TGCAGCGTAGAACCGACAGGGAGTGAGCAGTTCTTC.

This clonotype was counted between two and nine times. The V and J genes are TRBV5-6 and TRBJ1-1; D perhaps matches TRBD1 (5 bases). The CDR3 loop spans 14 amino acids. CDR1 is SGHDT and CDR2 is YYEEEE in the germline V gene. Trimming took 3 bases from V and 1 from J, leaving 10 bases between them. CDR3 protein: CASSSGHGNTEAFF. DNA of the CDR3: TGTGCCAGCAGCTCAGGACACGGGAACACTGAAGCTTTCTTT. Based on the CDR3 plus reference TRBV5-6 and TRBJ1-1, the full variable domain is DAGVTQSPTHLIKTRGQQVTLRCSPKSGHDTVSWYQQALGQGPQFIFQYYEEEERQRGNFPDRFSGHQFPNYSSELNVNALLLGDSALYLCASSSGHGNTEAFFGQGTRLTVV.

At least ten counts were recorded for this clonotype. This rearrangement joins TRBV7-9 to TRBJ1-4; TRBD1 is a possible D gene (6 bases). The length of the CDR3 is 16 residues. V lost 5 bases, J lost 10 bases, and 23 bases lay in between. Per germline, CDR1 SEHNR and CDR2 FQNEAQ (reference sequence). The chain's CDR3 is CASSQSKKAGEAKLFF. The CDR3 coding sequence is TGTGCCAGCAGCCAATCCAAAAAGGCAGGGGAGGCAAAACTGTTTTTT.

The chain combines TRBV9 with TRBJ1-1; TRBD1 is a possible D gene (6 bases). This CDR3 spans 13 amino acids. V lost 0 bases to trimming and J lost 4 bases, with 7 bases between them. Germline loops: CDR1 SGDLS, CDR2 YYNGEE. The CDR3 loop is CASSVGDTTEAFF. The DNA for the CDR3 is TGTGCCAGCAGCGTAGGGGACACCACTGAAGCTTTCTTT.

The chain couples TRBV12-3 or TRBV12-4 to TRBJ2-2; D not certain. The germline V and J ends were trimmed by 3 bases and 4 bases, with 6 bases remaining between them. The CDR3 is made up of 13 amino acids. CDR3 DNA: TGTGCCAGCAGTTTCACTGGCACCGGGGAGCTGTTTTTT. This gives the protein CASSFTGTGELFF.

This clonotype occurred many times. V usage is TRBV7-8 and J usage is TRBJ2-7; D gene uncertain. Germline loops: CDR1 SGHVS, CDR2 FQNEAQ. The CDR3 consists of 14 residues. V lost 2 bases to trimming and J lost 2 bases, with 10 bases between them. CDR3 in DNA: TGTGCCAGCAGCTTACTGGGTACCACCTACGAGCAGTACTTC. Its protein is CASSLLGTTYEQYF.

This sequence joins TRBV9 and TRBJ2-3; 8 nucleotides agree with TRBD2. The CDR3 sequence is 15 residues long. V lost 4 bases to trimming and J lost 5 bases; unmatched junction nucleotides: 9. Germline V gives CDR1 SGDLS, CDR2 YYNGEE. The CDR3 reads CASSPRGALGDTQYF. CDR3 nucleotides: TGTGCCAGCAGCCCGCGGGGGGCCCTAGGAGATACGCAGTATTTT.

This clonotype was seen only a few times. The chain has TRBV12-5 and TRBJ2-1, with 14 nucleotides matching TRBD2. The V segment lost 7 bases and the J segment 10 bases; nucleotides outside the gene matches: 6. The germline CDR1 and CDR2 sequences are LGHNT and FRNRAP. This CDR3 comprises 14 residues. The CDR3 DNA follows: TGTGCTAGTGTCGGGACTAGCGGGAGCCGGGAGCAGTTCTTC. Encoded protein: CASVGTSGSREQFF.

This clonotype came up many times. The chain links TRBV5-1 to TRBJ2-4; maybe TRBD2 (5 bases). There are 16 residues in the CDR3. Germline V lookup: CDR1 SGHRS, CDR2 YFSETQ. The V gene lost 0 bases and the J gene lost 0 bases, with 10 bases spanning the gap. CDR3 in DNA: TGCGCCAGCAGCTTGGAGGCCGGGGTAGCCAAAAACATTCAGTACTTC. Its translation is CASSLEAGVAKNIQYF.

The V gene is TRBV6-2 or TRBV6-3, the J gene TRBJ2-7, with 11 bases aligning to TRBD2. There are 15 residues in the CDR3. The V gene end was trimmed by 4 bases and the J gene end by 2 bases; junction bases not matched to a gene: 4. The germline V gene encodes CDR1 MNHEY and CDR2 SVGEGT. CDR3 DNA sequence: TGTGCCAGCAGTTTGGGACTAGCGGTCGCCTACGAGCAGTACTTC. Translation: CASSLGLAVAYEQYF.

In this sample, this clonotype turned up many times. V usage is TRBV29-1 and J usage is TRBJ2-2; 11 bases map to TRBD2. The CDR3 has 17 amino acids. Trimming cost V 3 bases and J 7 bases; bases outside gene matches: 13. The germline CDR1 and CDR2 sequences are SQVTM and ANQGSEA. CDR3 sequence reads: CSVEELGLAGGVGELFF. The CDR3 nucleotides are TGCAGCGTTGAGGAACTTGGTCTAGCGGGAGGTGTCGGGGAGCTGTTTTTT.

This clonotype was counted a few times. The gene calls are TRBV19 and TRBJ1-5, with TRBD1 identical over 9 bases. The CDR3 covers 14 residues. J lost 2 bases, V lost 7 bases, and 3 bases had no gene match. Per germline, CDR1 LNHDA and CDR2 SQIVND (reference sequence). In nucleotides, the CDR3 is TGTGCCAGTACCTGGACAGGGGGCAATCAGCCCCAGCATTTT. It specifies CASTWTGGNQPQHF.

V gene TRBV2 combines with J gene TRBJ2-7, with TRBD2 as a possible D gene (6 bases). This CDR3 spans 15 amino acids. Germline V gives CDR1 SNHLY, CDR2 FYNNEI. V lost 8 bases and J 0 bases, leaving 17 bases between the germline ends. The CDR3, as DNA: TGTGCCAGCCGAAAGGGAACGGGACTCTCCTACGAGCAGTACTTC. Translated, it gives CASRKGTGLSYEQYF.

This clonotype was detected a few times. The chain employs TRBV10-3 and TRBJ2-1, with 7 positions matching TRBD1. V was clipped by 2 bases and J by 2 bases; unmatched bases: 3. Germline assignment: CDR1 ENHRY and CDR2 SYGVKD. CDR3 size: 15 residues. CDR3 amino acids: CAISETGTAYNEQFF. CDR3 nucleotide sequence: TGTGCCATCAGTGAGACCGGGACAGCCTACAATGAGCAGTTCTTC.

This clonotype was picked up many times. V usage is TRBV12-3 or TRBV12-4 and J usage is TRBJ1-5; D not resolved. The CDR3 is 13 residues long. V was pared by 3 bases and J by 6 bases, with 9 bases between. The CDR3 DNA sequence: TGTGCCAGCAGTTTGCCTCCGGGTCAGCCCCAGCATTTT. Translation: CASSLPPGQPQHF.

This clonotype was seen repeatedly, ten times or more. CDR3 amino acids: CASSPGNEQFF. CDR3 DNA sequence: TGTGCCAGCAGTCCGGGGAATGAGCAGTTCTTC. The V gene is TRBV14, the J gene TRBJ2-1, with a weak D call TRBD2 (5 bases). From germline, CDR1 is SGHDN and CDR2 FVKESK. The length of the CDR3 is 11 residues. The ends were cut back, 6 bases at V and 7 bases at J, with 7 bases in the middle.

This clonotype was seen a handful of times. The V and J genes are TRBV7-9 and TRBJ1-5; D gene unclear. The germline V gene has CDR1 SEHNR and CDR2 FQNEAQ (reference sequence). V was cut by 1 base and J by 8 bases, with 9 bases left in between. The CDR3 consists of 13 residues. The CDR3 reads CASSLGGYKPQHF. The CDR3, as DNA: TGTGCCAGCAGCTTAGGGGGTTACAAGCCCCAGCATTTT.